This is a list of T cell receptor beta chains from one sample in a study of OX40 agonist ivuxolimab in advanced cancers. Assay used: immunoSEQ multiplex PCR; TCRdb lists only in-frame clones, some missing. The sample consists of about 40,000 clones, 80% to 90% of them appearing once. The source material was CD4+ or CD8+ T cells sorted from blood, sampled in a trial of the OX40 agonist ivuxolimab. Receptors were obtained from an adult with an advanced solid tumor such as melanoma, head and neck, liver or kidney cancer. Each CDR3 is given with its conserved first and last residue. A D gene is named only where the DNA matches it firmly. Some rows mark clone size as missing; the rest say once, few, many or name a class of expanded clone.

V gene | clone size | D gene | CDR3 protein
TRBV23-1 | NA | NA | CASGLTGTPYSNQPQHF
TRBV30 | NA | NA | CAWKIGPNSPLHF
TRBV5-6 | NA | NA | CASSRLQHMNTEAFF
TRBV18 | NA | NA | CASSLRQTNTEAFF
TRBV10-3 | NA | NA | CAIGQSGVYNEQFF
TRBV15 | NA | NA | CATSPGGTGTYEQYF
TRBV28 | few | NA | CATNPPGRNSPLHF
TRBV11-2 | NA | TRBD2 | CASSFGGTSFNEQFF
TRBV30 | once | NA | CAWSVFSGNTIYF
TRBV11-2 | NA | TRBD1 | CASNLPGQGGGTQYF
TRBV11-2 | NA | TRBD1 | CASSADRGRTSYEQYF
TRBV5-1 | NA | TRBD1 | CASSFSGQGAWETQYF
TRBV11-2 | NA | NA | CASSELGFQEAFF
TRBV7-2 | NA | NA | CASSRTAQYIPGTEAFF
TRBV28 | NA | NA | CASSLLLDTQYF
TRBV19 | NA | NA | CASRNLLGDTGELFF
TRBV12-5 | few | TRBD1 | CASGLTGAVTEAFF
TRBV30 | once | TRBD1 | CAWSLGTGETQYF
TRBV7-6 | NA | NA | CASGLVGLDVNTGELFF
TRBV2 | NA | TRBD1 | CASRSDRVDTEAFF
TRBV6-1 | NA | NA | CASSQQQGIEKLFF
TRBV5-1 | NA | TRBD1 | CASSLGTGDTEAFF
TRBV27 | NA | NA | CASSLRGTSGNTIYF
TRBV19 | once | TRBD1 | CASSPRQGVGYNEQFF
TRBV6-6 | NA | NA | CASSLGRDYDEQYF
TRBV18 | NA | NA | CASSPPQGGVSEQYF
TRBV11-2 | NA | NA | CASSFRGGGEQFF
TRBV9 | NA | NA | CASSVGGAGDTQYF
TRBV6-1 | NA | NA | CASSEVGRVLSWEQYF
TRBV7-8 | NA | TRBD2 | CASSMGLYNEQYF
TRBV6-1 | once | NA | CASRGQTGDLYGYTF
TRBV2 | few | TRBD1 | CASSPTGVHEQYF
TRBV7-2 | NA | NA | CASSLRQMNTEAFF
TRBV6-5 | NA | NA | CASSYSETQYF
TRBV2 | NA | NA | CASRTSYEQYF
TRBV4-2 | NA | NA | CASSQDGPLGSYTF
TRBV27 | few | TRBD1 | CASSASGQGVGYGYTF
TRBV6-5 | NA | TRBD1 | CASSSPAGGSGYTF
TRBV5-5 | NA | TRBD1 | CASSSDRGQGRTYEQYF
TRBV19 | NA | TRBD1 | CASSIGTGDVSSYNSPLHF
TRBV7-2 | NA | NA | CASSPLWGTEAFF
TRBV4-3 | NA | NA | CASSQIPRENTEAFF
TRBV4-3 | once | NA | CASSQELPGELFF
TRBV18 | NA | NA | CASSPGESSYNEQFF
TRBV4-1 | NA | NA | CASSQEGLAKNIQYF